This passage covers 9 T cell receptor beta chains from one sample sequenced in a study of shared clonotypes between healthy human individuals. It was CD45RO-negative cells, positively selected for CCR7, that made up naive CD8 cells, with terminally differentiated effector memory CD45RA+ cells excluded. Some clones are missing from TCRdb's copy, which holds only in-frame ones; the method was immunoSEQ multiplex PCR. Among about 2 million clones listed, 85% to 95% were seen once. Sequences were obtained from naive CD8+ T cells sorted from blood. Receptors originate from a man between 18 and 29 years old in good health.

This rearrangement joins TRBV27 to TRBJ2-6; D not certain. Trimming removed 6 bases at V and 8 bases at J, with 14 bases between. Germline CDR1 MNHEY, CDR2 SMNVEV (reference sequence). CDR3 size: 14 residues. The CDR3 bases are TGTGCCAGCAGCCCCGGTGGCGCACCCAACGTCCTGACTTTC. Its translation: CASSPGGAPNVLTF.

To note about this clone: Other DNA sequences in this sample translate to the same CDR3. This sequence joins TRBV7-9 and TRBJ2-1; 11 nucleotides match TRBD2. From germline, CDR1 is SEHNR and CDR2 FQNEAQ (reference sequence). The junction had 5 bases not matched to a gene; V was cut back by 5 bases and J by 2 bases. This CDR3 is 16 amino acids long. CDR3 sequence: CASSPEGLAAYNEQFF. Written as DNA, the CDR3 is TGTGCCAGCAGCCCAGAGGGACTAGCGGCCTACAATGAGCAGTTCTTC.

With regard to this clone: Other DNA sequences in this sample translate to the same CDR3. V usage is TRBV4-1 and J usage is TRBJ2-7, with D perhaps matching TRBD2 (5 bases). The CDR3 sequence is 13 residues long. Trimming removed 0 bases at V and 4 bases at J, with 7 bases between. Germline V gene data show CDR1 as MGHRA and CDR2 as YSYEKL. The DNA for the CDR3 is TGCGCCAGCAGCCAAGATCTAGCTTACGAGCAGTACTTC. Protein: CASSQDLAYEQYF.

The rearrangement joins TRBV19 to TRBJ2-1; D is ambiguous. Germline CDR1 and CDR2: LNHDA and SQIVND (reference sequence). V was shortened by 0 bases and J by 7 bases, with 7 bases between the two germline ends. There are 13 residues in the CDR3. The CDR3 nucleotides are TGTGCCAGTAGTATAGATCTCCATAATGAGCAGTTCTTC. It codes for CASSIDLHNEQFF.

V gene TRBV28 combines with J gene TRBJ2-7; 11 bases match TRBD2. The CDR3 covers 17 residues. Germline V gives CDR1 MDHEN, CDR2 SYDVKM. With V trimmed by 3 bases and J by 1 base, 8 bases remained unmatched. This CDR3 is CASSLRRLAGGSYEQYF. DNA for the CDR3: TGTGCCAGCAGTTTGCGTAGGCTAGCGGGGGGTTCCTACGAGCAGTACTTC.

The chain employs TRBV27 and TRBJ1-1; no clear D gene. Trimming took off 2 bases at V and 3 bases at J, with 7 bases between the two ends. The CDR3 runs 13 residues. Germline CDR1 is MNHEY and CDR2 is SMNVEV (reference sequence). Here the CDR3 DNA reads TGTGCCAGCAGTTTAACGGAAGACACTGAAGCTTTCTTT. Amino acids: CASSLTEDTEAFF.

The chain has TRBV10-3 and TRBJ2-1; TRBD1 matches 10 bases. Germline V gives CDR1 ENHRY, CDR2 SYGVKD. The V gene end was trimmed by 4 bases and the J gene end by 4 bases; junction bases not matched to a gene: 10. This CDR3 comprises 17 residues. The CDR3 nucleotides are TGTGCCATCAGTGCAGGGGAAGGGACAGGGGCGTACAATGAGCAGTTCTTC. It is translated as CAISAGEGTGAYNEQFF.

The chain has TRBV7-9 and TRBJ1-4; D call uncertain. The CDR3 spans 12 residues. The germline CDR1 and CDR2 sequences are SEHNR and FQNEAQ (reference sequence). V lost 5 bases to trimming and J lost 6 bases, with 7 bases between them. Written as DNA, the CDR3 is TGTGCCAGCAGCCCTGCCGATGAAAAACTGTTTTTT. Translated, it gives CASSPADEKLFF.

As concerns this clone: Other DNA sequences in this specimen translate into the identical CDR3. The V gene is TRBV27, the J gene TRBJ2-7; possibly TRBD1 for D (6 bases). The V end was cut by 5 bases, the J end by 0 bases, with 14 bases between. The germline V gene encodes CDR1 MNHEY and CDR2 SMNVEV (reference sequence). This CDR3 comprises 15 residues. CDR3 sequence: CASSATGWGSYEQYF. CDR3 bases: TGTGCCAGCAGTGCCACAGGGTGGGGCTCCTACGAGCAGTACTTC.